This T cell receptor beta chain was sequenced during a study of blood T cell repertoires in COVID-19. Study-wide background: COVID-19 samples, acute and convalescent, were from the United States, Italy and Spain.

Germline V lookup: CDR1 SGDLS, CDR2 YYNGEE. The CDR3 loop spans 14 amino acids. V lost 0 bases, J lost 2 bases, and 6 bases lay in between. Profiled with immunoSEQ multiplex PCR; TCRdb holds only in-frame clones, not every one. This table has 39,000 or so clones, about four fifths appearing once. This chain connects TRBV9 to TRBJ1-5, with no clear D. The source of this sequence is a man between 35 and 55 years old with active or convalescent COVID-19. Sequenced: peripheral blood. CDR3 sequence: CASSVGGGNQPQHF. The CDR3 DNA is TGTGCCAGCAGCGTAGGAGGCGGCAATCAGCCCCAGCATTTT.